This T cell receptor (beta chain) was observed in a study of OX40 agonist ivuxolimab in advanced cancers. For the study at large: Averaging about 60 years in age, with a range of roughly 20 to 79, the cohort was 80% to 90% male.

Data came from immunoSEQ multiplex PCR; TCRdb stores just in-frame clones and leaves some out. The data hold approximately 50,000 clones, with 70% to 85% observed a single time. V was shortened by 5 bases and J by 0 bases, with 8 bases between the two germline ends. The CDR3 length is 13 residues. Germline values: CDR1 SNHLY, CDR2 FYNNEI. The clonotype was recovered from an adult with an advanced solid tumor such as melanoma, head and neck, liver or kidney cancer. The specimen was CD4+ or CD8+ T cells sorted from blood, collected in a trial of the OX40 agonist ivuxolimab. The chain couples TRBV2 to TRBJ2-7; D remains ambiguous. The CDR3 protein is CASSSQSSYEQYF. The CDR3 nucleotides read TGTGCCAGCAGTTCTCAGAGCTCCTACGAGCAGTACTTC.